The TCR beta chain described here comes from a study of blood T cell repertoires in COVID-19. About the research overall: COVID-19 samples, acute and convalescent, were from the United States, Italy and Spain. In each case, the material was cDNA or gDNA derived from T cells, B-cell-depleted T cells, or PBMCs.

V lost 10 bases to trimming and J lost 0 bases, with 7 bases between them. CDR1 is MDHEN and CDR2 is SYDVKM in the germline V gene. The CDR3 has 13 residues. In the original workflow: Scientists estimated how many nucleated cells there were by amplifying reference gene primers. Sequenced by immunoSEQ multiplex PCR; TCRdb stores in-frame clones only, minus some. D and trimming were read from the DNA, whereas the V and J calls and clone size are those reported in that table. The top ten clones hold 15% to 20% of a sample with around 70,000 clones, 80% of them seen once. This chain links TRBV28 with TRBJ1-6, with D unclear. The specimen was peripheral blood. This clonotype was sampled from an older man who had recovered from COVID-19. DNA of the CDR3: TGTGCCATTTCTAGCTCCTATAATTCACCCCTCCACTTT. Protein: CAISSSYNSPLHF.